This T cell receptor beta chain came from a study of Ad26.COV2.S vaccination and SARS-CoV-2 variants. Study context: Intramuscular Ad26.COV2.S doses were given once or twice, 56 days apart.

Treatment meaning: some 20 received Ad26.COV2.S at low or high dose, single or two shots; about 5 received placebo; per-sample allocation not given. Samples analyzed were those drawn on day 63 after the first vaccine or placebo injection. Cohort 1b enrolled adults aged 18-55 years in Boston. SARS-CoV-2 spike from the Wuhan strain was encoded by the vaccine, an Ad26 vector. The assay was immunoSEQ multiplex PCR, and TCRdb's table has in-frame clones only and misses some. Found here are 400,000 to 500,000 clones, roughly 89% of them singletons; the top ten hold over 2.5%. Points on this clone: Its antigen is unidentified.

CDR3 length equals 14 residues. V shed 6 bases and J shed 7 bases, with 19 bases lying between them. Germline values: CDR1 MDHEN, CDR2 SYDVKM. Whole-study results and caveats: Similar non-spike TCR breadth was seen in vaccine and placebo recipients.

The rearrangement joins TRBV28 to TRBJ2-7; maybe TRBD1 (6 bases). Sequencing was performed on peripheral blood, taken in a trial of Ad26.COV2.S vaccine versus placebo. The origin of this receptor is a person between 18 and 60 years old who received the Ad26.COV2.S COVID-19 vaccine or a placebo. CDR3 coding DNA: TGTGCCAGCAGATCTACAGGGACGGAAGAAGAGCAGTACTTC. Translated, it gives CASRSTGTEEEQYF.